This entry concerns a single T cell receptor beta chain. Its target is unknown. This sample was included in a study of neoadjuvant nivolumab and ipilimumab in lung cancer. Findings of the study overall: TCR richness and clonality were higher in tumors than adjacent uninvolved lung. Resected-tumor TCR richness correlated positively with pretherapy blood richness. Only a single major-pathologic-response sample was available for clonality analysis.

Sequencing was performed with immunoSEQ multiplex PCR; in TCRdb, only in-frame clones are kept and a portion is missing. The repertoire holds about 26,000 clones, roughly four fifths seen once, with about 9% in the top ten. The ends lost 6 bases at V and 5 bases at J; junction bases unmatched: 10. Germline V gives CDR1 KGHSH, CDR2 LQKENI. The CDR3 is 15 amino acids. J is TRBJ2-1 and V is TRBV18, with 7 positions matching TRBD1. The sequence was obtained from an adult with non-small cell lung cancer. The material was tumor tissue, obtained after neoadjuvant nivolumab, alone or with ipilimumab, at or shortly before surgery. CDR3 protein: CASSPRRQGDNEQFF. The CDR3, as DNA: TGTGCCAGCTCCCCCCGGAGGCAGGGGGACAATGAGCAGTTCTTC.